This T cell receptor (beta chain) came from a study of cytomegalovirus exposure and HLA in healthy donors. Whole-study context: The same platform was used for the 95 to 150 validation repertoires and the 650 to 800 first-cohort repertoires, a later analysis reported.

This clone was seen more than once but under ten times. Its specificity is unknown. Germline V gene lookup returns CDR1 KGHSH and CDR2 LQKENI. There are 11 residues in the CDR3. With 6 bases removed from V and 6 bases from J, the gap between germline ends came to 8 bases. General study results and limits: The investigators catalogued 150 or so TCR beta chains as cytomegalovirus-associated. The authors confirmed in vitro that a few CMV-associated chains were specific for CMV antigens. Usually a TCR sequence was rare, but some public TCRs were found in many donors.

Data came from immunoSEQ multiplex PCR; TCRdb stores just in-frame clones and leaves some out. The sample lists approximately 280,000 clones; just over 85% were seen once. The receptor was derived from a woman between 18 and 29 years old in good health and CMV-seronegative. Source material: PBMCs. The chain has TRBV18 and TRBJ1-2; no firm D call. CDR3 region: CASSPSDGYTF. CDR3 in DNA: TGTGCCAGCTCCCCATCTGATGGCTACACCTTC.